The entry below gives a single T cell receptor (beta chain) sequence along with its context. This sample is part of a study of cytomegalovirus exposure and HLA in healthy donors. In the PCR, 60 Vbeta and 13 Jbeta primers were used. Assay used: immunoSEQ multiplex PCR; TCRdb lists only in-frame clones, some missing. This table has around 64,000 clones, over 75% appearing once. The V gene lost 0 bases and the J gene lost 6 bases, with 13 bases spanning the gap. This CDR3 spans 14 amino acids. Germline V gene sequence: CDR1 SGHNT, CDR2 YYREEE (reference sequence). Sample: PBMCs. The rearrangement joins TRBV5-4 to TRBJ2-7; TRBD2 might be the D (5 bases). The clonotype originates from a woman in her thirties in good health and CMV-seropositive. The CDR3 region is CASSLAVGVGEQYF. CDR3 DNA: TGTGCCAGCAGCTTGGCGGTCGGGGTGGGCGAGCAGTACTTC.